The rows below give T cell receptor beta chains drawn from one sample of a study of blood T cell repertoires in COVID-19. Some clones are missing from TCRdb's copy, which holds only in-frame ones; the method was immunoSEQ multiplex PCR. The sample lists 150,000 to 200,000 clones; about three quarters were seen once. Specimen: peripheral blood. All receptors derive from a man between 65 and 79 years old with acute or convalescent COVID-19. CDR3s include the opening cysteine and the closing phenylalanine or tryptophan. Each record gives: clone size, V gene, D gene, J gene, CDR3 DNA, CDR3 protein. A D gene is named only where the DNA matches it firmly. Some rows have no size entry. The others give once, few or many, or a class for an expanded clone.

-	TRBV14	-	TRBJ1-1	TGTGCCAGCAGCCCTCGCCAGGGCGGCCGGCGTGCTTTCTTT	CASSPRQGGRRAFF
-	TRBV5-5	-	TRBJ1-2	TGTGCCAGCAGCTTCTCGTGGCAGGTGGAATCTGGTACCTTC	CASSFSWQVESGTF
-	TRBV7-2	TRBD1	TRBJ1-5	TGTGCCAGCAGCGGCCACCGGGACAGGGTCAAACAGCCCCAGCATTTT	CASSGHRDRVKQPQHF
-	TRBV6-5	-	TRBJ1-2	TGTGCCAGCAGTCCCTACCCTACAGGGTCCTATGGCTACACCTTC	CASSPYPTGSYGYTF
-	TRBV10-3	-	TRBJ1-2	TGTGCCATCAGTGAGGCGAGCAGGACTAACTATGGCTACACCTTC	CAISEASRTNYGYTF
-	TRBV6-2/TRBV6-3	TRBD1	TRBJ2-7	TGTGCCAGCAGTTACGATTTGGGACAGGGGGGGTACGAGCAGTACTTC	CASSYDLGQGGYEQYF
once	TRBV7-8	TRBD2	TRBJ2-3	TGTGCCAGCAGTCCCCTTCTGGGGGGGACCACAGATACGCAGTATTTT	CASSPLLGGTTDTQYF
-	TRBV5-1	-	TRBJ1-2	TGCGCCAGCAGCCTCGCAGGGGTAGGTGGCTACACCTTC	CASSLAGVGGYTF
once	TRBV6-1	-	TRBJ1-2	TGTGCCAGCAGTGAAGCGCGGGCCTATGGCTACACCTTC	CASSEARAYGYTF
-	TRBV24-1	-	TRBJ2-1	TGTGCCACCAGTGATCCCGGTCCGGGAGACAATGAGCAGTTCTTC	CATSDPGPGDNEQFF
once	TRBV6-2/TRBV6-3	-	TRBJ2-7	TGTGCCAGCAGTTACCCCGCTAGCCGGGAGCAGTACTTC	CASSYPASREQYF
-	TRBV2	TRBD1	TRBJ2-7	TGTGCCAGCAGTGAGAGGGACAGCCACTACGAGCAGTACTTC	CASSERDSHYEQYF
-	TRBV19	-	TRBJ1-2	TGTGCCAGTAGTTTGGCAGACTATGGCTACACCTTC	CASSLADYGYTF
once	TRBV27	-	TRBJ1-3	TGTGCCAGCAGTCCCCAGTTCCGTGTTGCGGGAGACAATTTAAAAGGAAACACCATATATTTT	CASSPQFRVAGDNLKGNTIYF
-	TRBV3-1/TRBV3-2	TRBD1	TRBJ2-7	TGTGCCAGCAGCCATGGACAGGGGGCCGGCTCCTACGAGCAGTACTTC	CASSHGQGAGSYEQYF
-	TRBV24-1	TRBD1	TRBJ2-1	TGTGCCACCAGTGACCCACAGGGGAGCTCCTACAATGAGCAGTTCTTC	CATSDPQGSSYNEQFF
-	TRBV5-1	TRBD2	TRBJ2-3	TGCGCCAGCAGCTTGAAGCGGGGGGGCACAGATACGCAGTATTTT	CASSLKRGGTDTQYF
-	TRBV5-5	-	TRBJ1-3	TGTGCCAGCAGCCTACAGCTTTCCGGGACAGGAAACACCATATATTTT	CASSLQLSGTGNTIYF
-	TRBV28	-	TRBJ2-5	TGTGCCAGCAGTTTATCCGGCCCCGGGGGCCAAGAGACCCAGTACTTC	CASSLSGPGGQETQYF
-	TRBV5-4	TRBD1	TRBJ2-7	TGTGCCAGCAGCTTCCGGGACAGGGGGCTTCTGCAGTACTTC	CASSFRDRGLLQYF
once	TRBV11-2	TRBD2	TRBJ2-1	TGTGCCAGCAGCTCACTAGCGGGGGGCGGAGGGGGTGAGCAGTTCTTC	CASSSLAGGGGGEQFF
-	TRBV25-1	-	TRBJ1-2	TGTGCCAGCAGTGTACAGAGTCGAAGCTATGGCTACACCTTC	CASSVQSRSYGYTF
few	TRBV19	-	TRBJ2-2	TGTGCCAGTACCATCGACAGGTACGACACCGGGGAGCTGTTTTTT	CASTIDRYDTGELFF
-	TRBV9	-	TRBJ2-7	TGTGCCAGCAGCGCGCGAGCGGGTTCTCTGGGGTACGAGCAGTACTTC	CASSARAGSLGYEQYF
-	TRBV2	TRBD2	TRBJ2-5	TGTGCCAGCAGTCCGGGACTAGCGGCGTTGGAGACCCAGTACTTC	CASSPGLAALETQYF
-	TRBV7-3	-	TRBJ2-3	TGTGCCAGCAGCTTAACCCGGGACACTACAGATACGCAGTATTTT	CASSLTRDTTDTQYF
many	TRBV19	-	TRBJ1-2	TGTGCCAGTAGTATGGAGGCCTATGGCTACACCTTC	CASSMEAYGYTF
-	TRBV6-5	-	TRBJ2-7	TGTGCCAGCAGTTATGATCTGGTGAAGGGGGAGCAGTACTTC	CASSYDLVKGEQYF
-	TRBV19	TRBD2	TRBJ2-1	TGTGCCAGTAGTACCGAGAGCGGGGGGGCCTACAATGAGCAGTTCTTC	CASSTESGGAYNEQFF
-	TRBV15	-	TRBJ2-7	TGTGCCACCAGCAGAGTACAGGGTGGCGAGCAGTACTTC	CATSRVQGGEQYF
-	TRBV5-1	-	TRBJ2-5	TGCGCCAGCAGCTTGGCGACCGCCCTGGGGCAGACCCAGTACTTC	CASSLATALGQTQYF